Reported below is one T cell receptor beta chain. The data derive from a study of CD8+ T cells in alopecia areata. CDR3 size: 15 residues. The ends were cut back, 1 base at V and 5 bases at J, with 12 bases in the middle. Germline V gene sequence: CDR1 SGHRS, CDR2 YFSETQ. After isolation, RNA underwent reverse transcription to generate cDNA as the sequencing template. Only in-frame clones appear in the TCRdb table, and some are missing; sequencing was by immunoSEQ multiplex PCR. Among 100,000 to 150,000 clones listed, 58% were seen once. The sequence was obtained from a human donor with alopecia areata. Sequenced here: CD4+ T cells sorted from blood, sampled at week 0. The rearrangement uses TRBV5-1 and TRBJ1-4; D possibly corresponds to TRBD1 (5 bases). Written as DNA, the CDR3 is TGCGCCAGCAGCTTGACCGGGACTTCCAATGAAAAACTGTTTTTT. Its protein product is CASSLTGTSNEKLFF.